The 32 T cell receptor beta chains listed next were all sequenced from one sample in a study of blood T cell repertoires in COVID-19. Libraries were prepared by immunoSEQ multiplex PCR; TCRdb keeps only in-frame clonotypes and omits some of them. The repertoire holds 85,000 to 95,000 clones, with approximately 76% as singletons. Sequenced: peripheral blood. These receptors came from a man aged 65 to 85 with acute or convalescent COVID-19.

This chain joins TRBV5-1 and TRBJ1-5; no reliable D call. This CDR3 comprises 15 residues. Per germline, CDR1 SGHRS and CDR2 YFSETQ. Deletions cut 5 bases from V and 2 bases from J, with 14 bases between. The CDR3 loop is CASSADGYGNQPQHF. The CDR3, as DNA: TGCGCCAGCAGTGCCGACGGGTATGGCAATCAGCCCCAGCATTTT.

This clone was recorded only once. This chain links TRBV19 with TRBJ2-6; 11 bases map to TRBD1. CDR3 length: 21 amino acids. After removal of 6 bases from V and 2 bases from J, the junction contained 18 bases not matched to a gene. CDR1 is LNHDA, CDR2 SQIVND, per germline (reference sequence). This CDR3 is CASSRQQRRTGGAPGANVLTF. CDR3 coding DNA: TGTGCCAGTAGCCGCCAGCAAAGGAGGACAGGGGGCGCACCTGGGGCCAACGTCCTGACTTTC.

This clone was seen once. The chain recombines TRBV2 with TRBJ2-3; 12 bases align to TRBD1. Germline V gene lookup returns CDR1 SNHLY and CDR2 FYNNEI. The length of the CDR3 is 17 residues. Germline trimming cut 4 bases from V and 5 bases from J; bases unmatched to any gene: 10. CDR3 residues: CASSGLWGQGAGDTQYF. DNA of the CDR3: TGTGCCAGCAGTGGGTTGTGGGGACAGGGGGCAGGAGATACGCAGTATTTT.

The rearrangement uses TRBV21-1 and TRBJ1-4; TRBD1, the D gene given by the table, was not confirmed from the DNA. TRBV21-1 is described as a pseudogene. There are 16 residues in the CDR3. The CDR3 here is CASARGRGPTNEKLFF. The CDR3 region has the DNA TGTGCCAGTGCCCGAGGCAGGGGGCCCACTAATGAAAAACTGTTTTTT.

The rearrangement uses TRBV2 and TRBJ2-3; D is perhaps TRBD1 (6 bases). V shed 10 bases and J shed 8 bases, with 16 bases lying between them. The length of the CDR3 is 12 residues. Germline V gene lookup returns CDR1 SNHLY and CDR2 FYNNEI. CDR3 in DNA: TGTGCCACCAAGGGGACACTAGGTACGCAGTATTTT. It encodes CATKGTLGTQYF.

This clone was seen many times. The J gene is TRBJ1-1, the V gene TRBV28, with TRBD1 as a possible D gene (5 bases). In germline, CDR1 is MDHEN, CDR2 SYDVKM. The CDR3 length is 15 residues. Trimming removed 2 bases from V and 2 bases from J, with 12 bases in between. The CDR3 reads CASSLTTVTNTEAFF. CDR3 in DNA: TGTGCCAGCAGTTTAACGACAGTGACTAACACTGAAGCTTTCTTT.

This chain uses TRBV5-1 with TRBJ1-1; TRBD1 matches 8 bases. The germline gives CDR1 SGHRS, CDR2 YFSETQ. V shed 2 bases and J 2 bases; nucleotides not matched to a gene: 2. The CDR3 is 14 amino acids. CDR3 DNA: TGCGCCAGCAGCTTAGACAGGGGAAACACTGAAGCTTTCTTT. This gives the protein CASSLDRGNTEAFF.

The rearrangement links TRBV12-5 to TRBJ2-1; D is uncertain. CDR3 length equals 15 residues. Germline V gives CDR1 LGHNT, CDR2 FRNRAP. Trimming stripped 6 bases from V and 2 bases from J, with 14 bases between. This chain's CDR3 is CASGTPENPYNEQFF. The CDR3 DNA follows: TGTGCTAGTGGCACACCCGAAAACCCCTACAATGAGCAGTTCTTC.

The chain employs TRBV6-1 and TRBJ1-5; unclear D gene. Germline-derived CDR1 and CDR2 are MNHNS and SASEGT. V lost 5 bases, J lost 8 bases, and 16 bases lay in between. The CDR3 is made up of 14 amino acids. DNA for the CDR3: TGTGCCAGCAGTTATACGACTGCCGGGGAGCCCCAGCATTTT. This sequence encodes CASSYTTAGEPQHF.

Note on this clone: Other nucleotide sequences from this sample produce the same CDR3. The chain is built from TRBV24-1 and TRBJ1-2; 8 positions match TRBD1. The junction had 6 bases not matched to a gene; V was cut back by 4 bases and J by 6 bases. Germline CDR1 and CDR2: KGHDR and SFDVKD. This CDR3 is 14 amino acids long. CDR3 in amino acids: CATSDPGQGNGYTF. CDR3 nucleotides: TGTGCCACCAGTGACCCTGGACAGGGTAATGGCTACACCTTC.

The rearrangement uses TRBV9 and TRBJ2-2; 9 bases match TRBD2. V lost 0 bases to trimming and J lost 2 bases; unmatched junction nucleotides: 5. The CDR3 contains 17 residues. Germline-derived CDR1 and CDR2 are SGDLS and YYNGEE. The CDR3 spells CASSVDAGGPNTGELFF. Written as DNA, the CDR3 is TGTGCCAGCAGCGTAGACGCGGGGGGGCCTAACACCGGGGAGCTGTTTTTT.

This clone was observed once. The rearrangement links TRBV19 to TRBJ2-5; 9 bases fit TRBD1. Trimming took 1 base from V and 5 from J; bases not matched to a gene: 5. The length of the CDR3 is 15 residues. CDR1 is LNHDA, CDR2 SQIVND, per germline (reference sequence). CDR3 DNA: TGTGCCAGTAGTATAGGAGGGACAGGGCTGGAGACCCAGTACTTC. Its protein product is CASSIGGTGLETQYF.

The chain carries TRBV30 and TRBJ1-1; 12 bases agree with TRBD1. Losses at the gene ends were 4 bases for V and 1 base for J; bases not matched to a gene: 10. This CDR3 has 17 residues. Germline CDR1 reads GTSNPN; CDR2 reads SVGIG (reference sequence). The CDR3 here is CAWKGGTGGVSNTEAFF. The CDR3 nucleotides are TGTGCCTGGAAGGGGGGGACAGGGGGCGTCTCGAACACTGAAGCTTTCTTT.

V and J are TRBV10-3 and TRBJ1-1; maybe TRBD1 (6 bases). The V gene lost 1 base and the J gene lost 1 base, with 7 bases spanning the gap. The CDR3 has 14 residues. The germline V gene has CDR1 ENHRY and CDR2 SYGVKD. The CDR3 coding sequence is TGTGCCATCAGTGAGTTAGGGGGGAACACTGAAGCTTTCTTT. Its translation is CAISELGGNTEAFF.

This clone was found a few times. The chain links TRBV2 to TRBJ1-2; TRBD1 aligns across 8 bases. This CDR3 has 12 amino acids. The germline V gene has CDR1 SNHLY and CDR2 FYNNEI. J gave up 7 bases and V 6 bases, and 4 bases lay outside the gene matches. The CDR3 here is CASRGQAGGYTF. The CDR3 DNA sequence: TGTGCCAGCAGGGGACAGGCGGGTGGCTACACCTTC.

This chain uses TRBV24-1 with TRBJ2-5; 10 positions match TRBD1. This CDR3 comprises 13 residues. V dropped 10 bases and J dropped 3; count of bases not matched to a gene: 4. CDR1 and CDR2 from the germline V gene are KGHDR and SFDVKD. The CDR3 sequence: CATRGTGEETQYF. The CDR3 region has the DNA TGTGCCACTCGGGGGACAGGGGAAGAGACCCAGTACTTC.

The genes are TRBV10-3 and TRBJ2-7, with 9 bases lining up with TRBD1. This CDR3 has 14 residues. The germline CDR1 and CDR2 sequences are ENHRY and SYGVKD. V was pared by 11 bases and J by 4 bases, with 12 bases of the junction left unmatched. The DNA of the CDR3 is TGTGCCTCTTCACCGGGACAGGGAGTGTACGAGCAGTACGTC. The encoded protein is CASSPGQGVYEQYV.

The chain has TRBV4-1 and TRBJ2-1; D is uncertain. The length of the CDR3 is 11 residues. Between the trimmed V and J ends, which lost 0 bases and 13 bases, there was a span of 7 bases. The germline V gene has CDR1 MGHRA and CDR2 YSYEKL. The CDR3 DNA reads TGCGCCAGCAGCCAAGATCGGTACCAGTTCTTC. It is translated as CASSQDRYQFF.

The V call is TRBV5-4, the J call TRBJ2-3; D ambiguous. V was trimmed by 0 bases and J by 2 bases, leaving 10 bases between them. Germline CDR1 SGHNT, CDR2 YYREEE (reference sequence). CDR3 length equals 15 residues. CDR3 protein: CASSLDSAVTDTQYF. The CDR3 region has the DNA TGTGCCAGCAGCTTGGACTCTGCCGTCACAGATACGCAGTATTTT.

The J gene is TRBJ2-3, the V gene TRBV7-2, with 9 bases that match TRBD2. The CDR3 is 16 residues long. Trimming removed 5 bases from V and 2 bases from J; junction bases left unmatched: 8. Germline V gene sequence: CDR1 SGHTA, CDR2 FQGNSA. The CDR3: CASSIPSGIVTDTQYF. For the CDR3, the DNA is TGTGCCAGCAGCATACCTAGCGGGATTGTCACAGATACGCAGTATTTT.

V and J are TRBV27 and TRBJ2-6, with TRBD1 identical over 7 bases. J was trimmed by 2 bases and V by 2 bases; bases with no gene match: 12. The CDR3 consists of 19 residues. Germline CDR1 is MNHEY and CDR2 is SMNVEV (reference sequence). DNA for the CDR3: TGTGCCAGCAGTTTACTAGGACAGGCCCGTCTAGCTGGGGCCAACGTCCTGACTTTC. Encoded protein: CASSLLGQARLAGANVLTF.

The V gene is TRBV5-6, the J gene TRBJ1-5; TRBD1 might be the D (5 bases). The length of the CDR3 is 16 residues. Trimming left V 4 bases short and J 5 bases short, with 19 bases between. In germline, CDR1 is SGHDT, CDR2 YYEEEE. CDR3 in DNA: TGTGCCAGCAGCCGCAGGGAGGGCCCGCAGGATCAGCCCCAGCATTTT. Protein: CASSRREGPQDQPQHF.

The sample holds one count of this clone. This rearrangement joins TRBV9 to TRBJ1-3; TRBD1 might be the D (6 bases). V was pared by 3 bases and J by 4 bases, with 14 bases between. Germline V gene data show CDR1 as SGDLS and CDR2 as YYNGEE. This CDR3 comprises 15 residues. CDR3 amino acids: CASSAHTGLGNTIYF. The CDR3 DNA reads TGTGCCAGCAGCGCCCACACAGGGTTAGGAAACACCATATATTTT.

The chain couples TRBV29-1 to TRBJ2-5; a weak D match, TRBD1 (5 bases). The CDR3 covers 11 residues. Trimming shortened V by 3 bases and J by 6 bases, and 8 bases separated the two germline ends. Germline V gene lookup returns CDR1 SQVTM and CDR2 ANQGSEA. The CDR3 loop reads CSVDGAQTQYF. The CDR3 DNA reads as TGCAGCGTTGATGGGGCTCAGACCCAGTACTTC.

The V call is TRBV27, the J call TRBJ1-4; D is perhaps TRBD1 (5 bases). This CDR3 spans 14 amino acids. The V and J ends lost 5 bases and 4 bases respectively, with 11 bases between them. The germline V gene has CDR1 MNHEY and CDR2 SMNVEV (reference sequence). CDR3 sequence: CASSPQVLNEKLFF. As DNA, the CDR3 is TGTGCCAGCAGTCCACAGGTCCTTAATGAAAAACTGTTTTTT.

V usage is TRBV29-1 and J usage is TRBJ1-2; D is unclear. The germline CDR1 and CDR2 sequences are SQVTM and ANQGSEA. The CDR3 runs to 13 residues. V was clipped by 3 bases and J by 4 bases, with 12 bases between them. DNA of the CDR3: TGCAGCGTTGAGGGCGGAGGAACCTATGGCTACACCTTC. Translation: CSVEGGGTYGYTF.

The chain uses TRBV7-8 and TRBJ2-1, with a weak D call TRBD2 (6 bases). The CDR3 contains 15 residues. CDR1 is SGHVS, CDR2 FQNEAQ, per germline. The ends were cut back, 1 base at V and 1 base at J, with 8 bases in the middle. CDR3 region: CASSLVAGSYNEQFF. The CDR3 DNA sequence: TGTGCCAGCAGCTTAGTTGCGGGGTCCTACAATGAGCAGTTCTTC.

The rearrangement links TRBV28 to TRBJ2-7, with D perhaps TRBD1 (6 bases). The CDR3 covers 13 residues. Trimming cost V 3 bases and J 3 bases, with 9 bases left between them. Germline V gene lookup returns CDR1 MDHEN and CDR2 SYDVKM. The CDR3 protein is CASSLSGVYEQYF. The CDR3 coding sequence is TGTGCCAGCAGTTTGTCAGGGGTCTACGAGCAGTACTTC.

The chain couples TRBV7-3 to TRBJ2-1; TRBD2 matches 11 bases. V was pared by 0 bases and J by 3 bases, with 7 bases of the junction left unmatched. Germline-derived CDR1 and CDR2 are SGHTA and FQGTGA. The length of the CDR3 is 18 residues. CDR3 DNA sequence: TGTGCCAGCAGCTTAACCTCGTTGACTAGCGGGAACTACAATGAGCAGTTCTTC. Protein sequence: CASSLTSLTSGNYNEQFF.

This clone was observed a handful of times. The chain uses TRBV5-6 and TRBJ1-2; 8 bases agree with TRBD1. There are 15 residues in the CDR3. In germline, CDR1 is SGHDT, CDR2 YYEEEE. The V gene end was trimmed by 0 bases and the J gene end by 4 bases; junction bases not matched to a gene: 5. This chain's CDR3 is CASSLGQGSAYGYTF. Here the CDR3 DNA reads TGTGCCAGCAGCTTGGGACAGGGGTCGGCCTATGGCTACACCTTC.

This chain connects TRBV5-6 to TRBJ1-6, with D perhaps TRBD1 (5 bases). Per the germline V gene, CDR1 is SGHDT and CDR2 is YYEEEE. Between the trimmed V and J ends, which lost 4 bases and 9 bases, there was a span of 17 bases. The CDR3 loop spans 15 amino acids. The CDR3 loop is CASSDPGEVGSPLHF. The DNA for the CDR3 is TGTGCCAGCAGCGACCCGGGGGAAGTAGGTTCACCCCTCCACTTT.

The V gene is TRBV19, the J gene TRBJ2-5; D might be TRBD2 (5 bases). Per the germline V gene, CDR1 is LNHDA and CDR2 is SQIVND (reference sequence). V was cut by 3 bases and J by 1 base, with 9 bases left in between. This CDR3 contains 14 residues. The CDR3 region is CASSMVSGQETQYF. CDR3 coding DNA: TGTGCCAGTAGTATGGTGAGCGGCCAAGAGACCCAGTACTTC.